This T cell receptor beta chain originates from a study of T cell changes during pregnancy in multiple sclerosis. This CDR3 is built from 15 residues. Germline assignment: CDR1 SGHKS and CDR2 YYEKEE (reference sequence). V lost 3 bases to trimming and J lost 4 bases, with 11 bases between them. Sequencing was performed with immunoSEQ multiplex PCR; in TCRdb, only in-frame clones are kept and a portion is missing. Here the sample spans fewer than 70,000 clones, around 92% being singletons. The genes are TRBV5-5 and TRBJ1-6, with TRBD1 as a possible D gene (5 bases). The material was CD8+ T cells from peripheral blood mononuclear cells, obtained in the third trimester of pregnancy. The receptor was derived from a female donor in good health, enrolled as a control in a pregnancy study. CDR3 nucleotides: TGTGCCAGCAGCTCAGGACAAGATTATAATTCACCCCTCCACTTT. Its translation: CASSSGQDYNSPLHF.